This T cell receptor beta chain originates from a study of blood T cell repertoires in COVID-19. Study at large: The United States, Italy and Spain were the sources of the acute and convalescent COVID-19 samples.

Participants' own reports of clinical history determined their cohort assignment. Donors in Cohort 3 counted as recovered after two negative PCRs, clearance, or symptom resolution. Germline V lookup: CDR1 KGHSH, CDR2 LQKENI. V lost 0 bases to trimming and J lost 2 bases, with 14 bases between them. This CDR3 has 17 amino acids. In the source study's methods: It was from reference gene primer amplification that nucleated cell counts were estimated. The method was immunoSEQ multiplex PCR; TCRdb's version includes in-frame clones alone and lacks a portion of them. V, J and clone size were drawn from that table, and D and trimming were deduced from the DNA. The table records roughly 400,000 clones, roughly 91% of them present only once. There are a few counts of this clone.

The rearrangement links TRBV18 to TRBJ1-3; D is perhaps TRBD1 (6 bases). This sequence originates from a woman younger than 45 who had recovered from COVID-19. The material sequenced was PBMCs or T cells enriched from blood (not recorded which). This chain's CDR3 is CASSPPSFGGPGNTIYF. The CDR3 DNA reads as TGTGCCAGCTCACCACCGTCTTTCGGGGGGCCTGGAAACACCATATATTTT.